The rows below give T cell receptor beta chains drawn from one sample of a study of OX40 agonist ivuxolimab in advanced cancers. Some clones are missing from TCRdb's copy, which holds only in-frame ones; the method was immunoSEQ multiplex PCR. Of tens of thousands of clones in the sample, 89% were seen once. The sequences come from CD4+ or CD8+ T cells sorted from blood, collected in a trial of the OX40 agonist ivuxolimab. These receptors were taken from an adult with an advanced solid tumor such as melanoma, head and neck, liver or kidney cancer. CDR3s include the opening cysteine and the closing phenylalanine or tryptophan. A D gene is named only where the DNA matches it firmly. Clone size is stated in some rows and not others, as once, few, many or a class when expanded.

>TRBV5-1|TRBJ2-3|-|TRBD1
TGCGCCAGCAGCTTAGGACCGGGACAGGGAACAGATACGCAGTATTTT
CASSLGPGQGTDTQYF
>TRBV18|TRBJ2-2|-|-
TGTGCCAGCTCACCCGTTACCGATAACACCGGGGAGCTGTTTTTT
CASSPVTDNTGELFF
>TRBV18|TRBJ1-4|once|-
TGTGCCAGCTGTGAATATGAGGATGAAAAACTGTTTTTT
CASCEYEDEKLFF
>TRBV7-2|TRBJ2-7|-|-
TGTGCCAGCAGCTTAGCGTCGCACAGGGGGGGGGAGCAGTACTTC
CASSLASHRGGEQYF
>TRBV19|TRBJ1-5|few|-
TGTGCCAGTAGGACCCATCAGCCCCAGCATTTT
CASRTHQPQHF
>TRBV5-1|TRBJ1-4|-|TRBD1
TGCGCCAGCAGCACCTCAAACCTACCCGGGACAGGGGATGAAAAACTGTTTTTT
CASSTSNLPGTGDEKLFF
>TRBV5-5|TRBJ1-1|-|-
TGTGCCAGCAGCTTTGGGGGGGCTAGCACTGAAGCTTTCTTT
CASSFGGASTEAFF
>TRBV7-8|TRBJ2-1|-|TRBD2
TGTGCCAGCAGCTTAGATATTCGGGGGGGCAGCCGCTCCTACAATGAGCAGTTCTTC
CASSLDIRGGSRSYNEQFF
>TRBV4-2|TRBJ1-4|-|TRBD1
TGTGCCAGCAGCCAGGAACCGGGACAGTCAAATGAAAAACTGTTTTTT
CASSQEPGQSNEKLFF
>TRBV18|TRBJ1-2|-|-
TGTGCCAGCTCACCGGGGGCTGACTATGGCTACACCTTC
CASSPGADYGYTF
>TRBV7-8|TRBJ2-3|once|-
TGTGCCAGCAGCGTTACTAGCTCTGTTGCAGATACGCAGTATTTT
CASSVTSSVADTQYF
>TRBV4-1|TRBJ1-2|-|-
TGCGCCAGCAGCCAAGATGAGGGGGTCTATGGCTACACCTTC
CASSQDEGVYGYTF
>TRBV5-1|TRBJ2-7|-|TRBD2
TGCGCCAGCAGCGCCTCTAGCGGGGCCGCCTACGAGCAGTACTTC
CASSASSGAAYEQYF
>TRBV19|TRBJ2-7|few|TRBD1
TGTGCCAGTAGTATCGGGGACAGGGGAGCCGAGCAGTACTTC
CASSIGDRGAEQYF
>TRBV7-9|TRBJ1-2|-|-
TGTGCCAGCAGCCTACAGGGTGACTATGGCTACACCTTC
CASSLQGDYGYTF
>TRBV7-2|TRBJ1-4|-|-
TGTGCCAGCAGCTGGGGGAGAGGGGAAAAACTGTTTTTT
CASSWGRGEKLFF
>TRBV19|TRBJ1-5|-|-
TGTGCCAGTAGTAGAGGGCGTCAAAATCCCCAGCCCCAGCATTTT
CASSRGRQNPQPQHF
>TRBV5-1|TRBJ2-5|-|TRBD2
TGCGCCAGCAGCTTGATAGCGGGGGGTATAGAGACCCAGTACTTC
CASSLIAGGIETQYF
>TRBV21-1|TRBJ2-7|-|-
TGTGCCAGCAGCCTGGGGGGCGGACAGATTGTGCAGTACTTC
CASSLGGGQIVQYF
>TRBV5-1|TRBJ2-5|-|-
TGCGCCAGCAGCTTGGGTTCGGAGACCCAGTACTTC
CASSLGSETQYF
>TRBV5-8|TRBJ2-1|-|TRBD1
TGTGCCAGCAGCCCCGGACAGGGGGCCGTCTATGAGCAGTTCTTC
CASSPGQGAVYEQFF
>TRBV30|TRBJ2-5|-|-
TGTGCCTGGAGTAACCTAGTACGGAAAGAGACCCAGTACTTC
CAWSNLVRKETQYF
>TRBV6-4|TRBJ1-2|-|TRBD1
TGTGCCAGCAGCTCATGGACAGGAGGCTATGGCTACACCTTC
CASSSWTGGYGYTF
>TRBV11-3|TRBJ2-1|few|TRBD2
TGTGCCAGCAGGCAAGCGGGGGCTGGGAGTGAGCAGTTCTTC
CASRQAGAGSEQFF
>TRBV5-1|TRBJ1-4|-|TRBD1
TGCGCCAGCTCACAGGGGGCGCTTCCAGGAACTAATGAAAAACTGTTTTTT
CASSQGALPGTNEKLFF
>TRBV7-2|TRBJ2-7|-|-
TGTGCCAGCAGCTTAGCCGAGACTAGGAACGAGCAGTACTTC
CASSLAETRNEQYF
>TRBV7-6|TRBJ1-3|-|TRBD1
TGTGCCAGCAGCTTAAGTAGGGACAGGGGGCGCGAATCTGGAAACACCATATATTTT
CASSLSRDRGRESGNTIYF
>TRBV10-2|TRBJ2-2|-|TRBD2
TGCGCCAGCAGTGAGGGGGAGGGGCGAAGCGGGGAGCTGTTTTTT
CASSEGEGRSGELFF
>TRBV11-2|TRBJ2-5|once|-
TGTGCCAGCAGCTTAGGGGCAGCCCCTCTCCAAGAGACCCAGTACTTC
CASSLGAAPLQETQYF
>TRBV5-1|TRBJ2-6|once|TRBD1
TGCGCCAGCAGTGGACAGGGCAGCTCTGGGGCCAACGTCCTGACTTTC
CASSGQGSSGANVLTF
>TRBV23-1|TRBJ2-2|few|-
TGCGCCAGCAGTCAAGGGTCGAACTTCCCCGAGAACACCGGGGAGCTGTTTTTT
CASSQGSNFPENTGELFF
>TRBV19|TRBJ1-1|-|-
TGTGCCAGCACCCTACTAGGAGGGACTGAAGCTTTCTTT
CASTLLGGTEAFF
>TRBV11-2|TRBJ2-5|-|TRBD2
TGTGCCAGCAGCTTATTTCCAGCGGGGGGGCCAAACGGAGAGACCCAGTACTTC
CASSLFPAGGPNGETQYF
>TRBV18|TRBJ2-1|-|-
TGTGCCAGCTCACCACCGTTGTCCAATGAGCAGTTCTTC
CASSPPLSNEQFF
>TRBV5-1|TRBJ2-5|-|TRBD1
TGCGCCAGCAGAAACTTCTCCGGGACAGGGAGAGATAAGACCCAGTACTTC
CASRNFSGTGRDKTQYF
>TRBV4-1|TRBJ1-2|-|TRBD1
TGCGCCAGCAGCCCCCAGGGGGAGGCTAACTATGGCTACACCTTC
CASSPQGEANYGYTF
>TRBV6-4|TRBJ2-2|few|-
TGTGCCAGCAGTGACTTCTTACAGGACAACACCGGGGAGCTGTTTTTT
CASSDFLQDNTGELFF
>TRBV5-1|TRBJ2-2|-|TRBD2
TGCGCCAGCAGCCCCTCTAGCGGGGGGCGGTACACCGGGGAGCTGTTTTTT
CASSPSSGGRYTGELFF
>TRBV10-3|TRBJ2-3|-|-
TGTGCCATCAGTGGGGGCCTTACTAGCACAGATACGCAGTATTTT
CAISGGLTSTDTQYF
>TRBV7-9|TRBJ1-2|once|-
TGTGCCAGCAGCTTAGAAGTGACACCCCGGGTTGGCTACACCTTC
CASSLEVTPRVGYTF
>TRBV30|TRBJ2-7|-|-
TGTGCCTGGAGGCCGGTGGGAGGGGGGCCCTACGAGCAGTACTTC
CAWRPVGGGPYEQYF
>TRBV6-5|TRBJ2-5|-|-
TGTGCCAGCAGTCGGACCTCGGAGACCCAGTACTTC
CASSRTSETQYF
>TRBV19|TRBJ1-5|-|-
TGTGCCAGTAGTATGAAGTTCAATCAGCCCCAGCATTTT
CASSMKFNQPQHF
>TRBV19|TRBJ1-4|-|TRBD1
TGTGCCAGTAGTGGCTACAGGGGAAGGAACGAAAAACTGTTTTTT
CASSGYRGRNEKLFF
>TRBV2|TRBJ1-2|-|-
TGTGCCAGCAGTGTCAGTGGCCCTTATGGCTACACCTTC
CASSVSGPYGYTF
>TRBV6-6|TRBJ1-5|-|TRBD1
TGTGCCAGCAGCTCACAGGGGAATCAGCCCCAGCATTTT
CASSSQGNQPQHF
>TRBV5-4|TRBJ2-5|-|TRBD2
TGTGCCAGCAGCTTACCCGGGGGGGCGGGCCAAGAGACCCAGTACTTC
CASSLPGGAGQETQYF
>TRBV6-1|TRBJ1-2|once|-
TGTGCCAGCAGTGAATTTCTGACAGGTCATGGCTACACCTTC
CASSEFLTGHGYTF
>TRBV20-1|TRBJ1-1|-|-
TGCAGTGCGGAGGGGGTTACTGAAGCTTTCTTT
CSAEGVTEAFF
>TRBV5-1|TRBJ1-1|-|-
TGCGCCAGCAGCTTGGCCGGGACCGATAACACTGAAGCTTTCTTT
CASSLAGTDNTEAFF
>TRBV5-1|TRBJ1-5|-|-
TGCGCCAGCAGCTTGTGGATAGATCAGCCCCAGCATTTT
CASSLWIDQPQHF
>TRBV20-1|TRBJ2-5|-|-
TGCAGTGCTCCCGTGGGGGAGACCCAGTACTTC
CSAPVGETQYF
>TRBV6-5|TRBJ1-2|-|-
TGTGCCAGCAGTTTGCAGGGTTATGGCTACACCTTC
CASSLQGYGYTF
>TRBV4-1|TRBJ2-4|-|TRBD1
TGCGCCAGCAGCCGAGGGACAGGGGTAATGGACATTCAGTACTTC
CASSRGTGVMDIQYF
>TRBV19|TRBJ2-4|-|-
TGTGCCAGTAGTCCCCGCCGGGGTGGGGCGGATATAGCCAAAAACATTCAGTACTTC
CASSPRRGGADIAKNIQYF
>TRBV7-8|TRBJ2-7|-|TRBD1
TGTGCCAGCAGCCCAGGTTTTGGGGGACAGGGATTCTACGAGCAGTACTTC
CASSPGFGGQGFYEQYF
>TRBV6-6|TRBJ2-6|-|TRBD1
TGTGCCAGCAGTACAGACAGGGCGCTCGGGGCCAACGTCCTGACTTTC
CASSTDRALGANVLTF